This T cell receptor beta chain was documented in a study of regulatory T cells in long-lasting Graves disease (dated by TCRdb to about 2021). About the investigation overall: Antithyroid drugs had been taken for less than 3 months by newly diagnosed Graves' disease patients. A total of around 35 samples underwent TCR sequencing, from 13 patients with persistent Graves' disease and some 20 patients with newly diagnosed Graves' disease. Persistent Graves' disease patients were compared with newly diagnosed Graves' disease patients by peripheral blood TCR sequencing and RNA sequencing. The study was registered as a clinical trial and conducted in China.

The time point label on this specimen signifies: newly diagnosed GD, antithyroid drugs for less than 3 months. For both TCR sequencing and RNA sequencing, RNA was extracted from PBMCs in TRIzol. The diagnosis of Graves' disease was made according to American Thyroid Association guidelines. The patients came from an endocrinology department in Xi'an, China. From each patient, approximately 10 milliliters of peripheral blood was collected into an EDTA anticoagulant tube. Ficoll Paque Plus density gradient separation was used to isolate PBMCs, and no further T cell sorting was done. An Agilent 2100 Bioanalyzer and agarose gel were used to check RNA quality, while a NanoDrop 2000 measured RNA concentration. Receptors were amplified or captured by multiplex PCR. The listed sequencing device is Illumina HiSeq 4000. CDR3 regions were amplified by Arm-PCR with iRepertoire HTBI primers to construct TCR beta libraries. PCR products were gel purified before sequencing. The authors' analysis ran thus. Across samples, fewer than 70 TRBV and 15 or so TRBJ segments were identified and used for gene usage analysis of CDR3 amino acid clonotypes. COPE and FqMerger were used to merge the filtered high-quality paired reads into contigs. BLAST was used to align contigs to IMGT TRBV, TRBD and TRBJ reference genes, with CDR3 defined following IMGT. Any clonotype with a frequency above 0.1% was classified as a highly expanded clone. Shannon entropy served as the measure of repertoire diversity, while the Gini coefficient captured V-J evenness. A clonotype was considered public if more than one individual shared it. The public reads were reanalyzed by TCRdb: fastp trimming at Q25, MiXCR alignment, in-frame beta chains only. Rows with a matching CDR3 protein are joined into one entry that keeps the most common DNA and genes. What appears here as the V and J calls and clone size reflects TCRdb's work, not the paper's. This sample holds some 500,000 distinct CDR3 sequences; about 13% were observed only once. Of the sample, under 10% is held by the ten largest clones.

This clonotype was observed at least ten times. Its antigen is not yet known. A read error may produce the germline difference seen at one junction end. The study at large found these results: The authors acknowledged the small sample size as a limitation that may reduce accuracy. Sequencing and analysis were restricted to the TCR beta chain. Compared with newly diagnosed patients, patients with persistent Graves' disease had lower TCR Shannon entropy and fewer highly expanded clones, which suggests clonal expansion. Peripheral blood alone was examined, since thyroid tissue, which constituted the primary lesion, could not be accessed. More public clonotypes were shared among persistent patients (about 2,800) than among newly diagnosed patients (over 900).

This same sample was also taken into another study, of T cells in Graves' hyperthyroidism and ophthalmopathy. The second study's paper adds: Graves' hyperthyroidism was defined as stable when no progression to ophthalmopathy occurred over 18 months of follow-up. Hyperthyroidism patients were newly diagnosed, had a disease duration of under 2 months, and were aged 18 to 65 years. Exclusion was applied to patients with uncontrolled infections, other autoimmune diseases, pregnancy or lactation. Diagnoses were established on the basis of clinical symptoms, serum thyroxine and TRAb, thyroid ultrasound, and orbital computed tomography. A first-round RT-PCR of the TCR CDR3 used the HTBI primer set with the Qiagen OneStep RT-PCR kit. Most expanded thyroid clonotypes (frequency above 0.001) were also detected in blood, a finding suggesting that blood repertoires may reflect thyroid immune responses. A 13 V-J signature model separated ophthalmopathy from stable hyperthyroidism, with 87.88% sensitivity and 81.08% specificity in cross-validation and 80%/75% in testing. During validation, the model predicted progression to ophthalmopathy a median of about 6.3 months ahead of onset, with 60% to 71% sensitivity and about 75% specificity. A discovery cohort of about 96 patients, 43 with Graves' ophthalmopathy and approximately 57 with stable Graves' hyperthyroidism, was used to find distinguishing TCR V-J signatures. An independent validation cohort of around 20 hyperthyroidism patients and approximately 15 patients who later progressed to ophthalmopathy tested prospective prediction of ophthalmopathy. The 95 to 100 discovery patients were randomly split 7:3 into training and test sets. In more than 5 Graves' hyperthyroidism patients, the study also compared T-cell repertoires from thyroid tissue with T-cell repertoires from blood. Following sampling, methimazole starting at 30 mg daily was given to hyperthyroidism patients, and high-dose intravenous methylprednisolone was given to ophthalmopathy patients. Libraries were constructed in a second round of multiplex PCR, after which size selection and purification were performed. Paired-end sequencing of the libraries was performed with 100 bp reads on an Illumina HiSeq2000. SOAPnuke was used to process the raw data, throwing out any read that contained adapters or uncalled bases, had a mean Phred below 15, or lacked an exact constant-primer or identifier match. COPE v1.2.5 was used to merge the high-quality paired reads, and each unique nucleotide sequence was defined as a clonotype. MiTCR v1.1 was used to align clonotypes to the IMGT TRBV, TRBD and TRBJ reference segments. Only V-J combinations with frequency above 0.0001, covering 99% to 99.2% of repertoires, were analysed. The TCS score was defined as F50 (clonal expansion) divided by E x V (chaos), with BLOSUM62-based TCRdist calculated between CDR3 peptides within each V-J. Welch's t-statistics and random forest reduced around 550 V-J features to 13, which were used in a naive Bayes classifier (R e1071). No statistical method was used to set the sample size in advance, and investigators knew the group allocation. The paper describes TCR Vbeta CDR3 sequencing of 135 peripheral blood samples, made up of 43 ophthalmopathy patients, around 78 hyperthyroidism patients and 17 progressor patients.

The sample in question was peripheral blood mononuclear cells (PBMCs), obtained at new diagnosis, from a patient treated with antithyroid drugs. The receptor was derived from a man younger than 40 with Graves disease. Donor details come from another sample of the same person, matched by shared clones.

The CDR3 protein is CASSSPPPLVPF. The base sequence is TGTGCCAGCAGCTCGCCCCCCCCGCTTGTACCGTTT. The V and J segments used are TRBV7-9 and TRBJ1-4; the D gene assignment is ambiguous. CDR1 SEHNR and CDR2 FQNEAQ are derived from the germline V gene (reference sequence). The CDR3 numbers 12 residues from cysteine through phenylalanine. The entry retains the CDR3 DNA only, 36 bases that are in frame from base 1.